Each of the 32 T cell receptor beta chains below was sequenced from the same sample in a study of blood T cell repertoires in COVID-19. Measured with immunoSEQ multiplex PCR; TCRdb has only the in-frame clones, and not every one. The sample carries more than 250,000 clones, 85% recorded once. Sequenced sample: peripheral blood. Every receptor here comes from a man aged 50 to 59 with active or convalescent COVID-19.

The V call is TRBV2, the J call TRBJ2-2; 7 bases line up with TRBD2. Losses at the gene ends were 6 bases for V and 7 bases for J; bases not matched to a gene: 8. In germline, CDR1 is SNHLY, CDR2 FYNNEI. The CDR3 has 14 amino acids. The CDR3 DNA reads TGTGCCAGCAGACCCACTAGCGTTGGCGGGGAGCTGTTTTTT. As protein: CASRPTSVGGELFF.

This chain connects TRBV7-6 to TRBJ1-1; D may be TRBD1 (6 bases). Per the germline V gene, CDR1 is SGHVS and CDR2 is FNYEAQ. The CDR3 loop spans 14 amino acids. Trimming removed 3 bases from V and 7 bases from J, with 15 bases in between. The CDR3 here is CASSFYPDSHEAFF. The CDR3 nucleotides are TGTGCCAGCAGCTTTTATCCGGACAGCCATGAAGCTTTCTTT.

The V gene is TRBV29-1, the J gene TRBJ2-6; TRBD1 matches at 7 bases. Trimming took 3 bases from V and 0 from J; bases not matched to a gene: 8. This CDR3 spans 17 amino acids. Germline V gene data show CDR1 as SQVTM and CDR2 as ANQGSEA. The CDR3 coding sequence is TGCAGCGTTGAGGACAGGTCAGGGGTCTCTGGGGCCAACGTCCTGACTTTC. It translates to CSVEDRSGVSGANVLTF.

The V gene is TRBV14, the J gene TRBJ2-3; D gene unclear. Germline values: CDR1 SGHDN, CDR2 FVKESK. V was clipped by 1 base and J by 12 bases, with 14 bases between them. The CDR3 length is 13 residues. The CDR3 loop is CASSQGWSTGQYF. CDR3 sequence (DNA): TGTGCCAGCAGCCAAGGATGGAGTACCGGACAGTATTTT.

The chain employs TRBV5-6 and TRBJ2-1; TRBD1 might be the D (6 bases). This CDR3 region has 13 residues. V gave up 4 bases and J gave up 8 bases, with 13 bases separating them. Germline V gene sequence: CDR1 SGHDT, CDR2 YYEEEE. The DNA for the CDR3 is TGTGCCAGCAGCCCAACAGGGTTCTATGAGCAGTTCTTC. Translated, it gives CASSPTGFYEQFF.

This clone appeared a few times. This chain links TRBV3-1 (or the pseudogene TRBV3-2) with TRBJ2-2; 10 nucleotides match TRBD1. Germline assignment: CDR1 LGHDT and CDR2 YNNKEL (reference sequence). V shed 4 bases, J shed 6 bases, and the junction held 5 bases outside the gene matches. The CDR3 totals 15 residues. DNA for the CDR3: TGTGCCAGCAGCCTCGGACAGGGGGTGGCCGGGGAGCTGTTTTTT. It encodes CASSLGQGVAGELFF.

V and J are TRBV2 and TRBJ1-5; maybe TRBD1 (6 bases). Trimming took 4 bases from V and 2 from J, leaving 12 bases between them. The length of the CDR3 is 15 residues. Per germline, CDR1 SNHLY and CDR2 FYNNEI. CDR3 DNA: TGTGCCAGCAGTGCTACAGGGTCGGGCAATCAGCCCCAGCATTTT. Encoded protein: CASSATGSGNQPQHF.

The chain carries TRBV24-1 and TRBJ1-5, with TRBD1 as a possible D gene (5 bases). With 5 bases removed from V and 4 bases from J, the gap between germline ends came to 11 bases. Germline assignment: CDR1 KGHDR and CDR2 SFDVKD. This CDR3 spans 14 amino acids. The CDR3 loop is CATSVGAGNQPQHF. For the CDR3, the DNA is TGTGCCACCAGTGTAGGGGCAGGGAATCAGCCCCAGCATTTT.

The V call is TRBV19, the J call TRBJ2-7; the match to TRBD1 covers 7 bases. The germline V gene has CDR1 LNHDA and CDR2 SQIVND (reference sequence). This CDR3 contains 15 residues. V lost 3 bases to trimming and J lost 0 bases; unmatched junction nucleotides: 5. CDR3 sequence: CASSILTGYSYEQYF. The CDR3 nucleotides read TGTGCCAGTAGTATTTTGACAGGGTACTCCTACGAGCAGTACTTC.

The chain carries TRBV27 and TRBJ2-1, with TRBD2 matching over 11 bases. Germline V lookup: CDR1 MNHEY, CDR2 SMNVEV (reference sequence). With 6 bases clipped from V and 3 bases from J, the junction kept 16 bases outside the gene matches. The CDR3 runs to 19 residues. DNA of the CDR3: TGTGCCAGCAGCCAGTATACCAGGACTAGCGGGTCAGACTACAATGAGCAGTTCTTC. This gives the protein CASSQYTRTSGSDYNEQFF.

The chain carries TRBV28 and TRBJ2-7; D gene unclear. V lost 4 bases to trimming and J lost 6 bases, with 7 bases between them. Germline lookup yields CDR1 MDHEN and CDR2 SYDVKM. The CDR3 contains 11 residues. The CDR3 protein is CASSSLREQYF. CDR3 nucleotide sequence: TGTGCCAGCAGTTCCCTACGCGAGCAGTACTTC. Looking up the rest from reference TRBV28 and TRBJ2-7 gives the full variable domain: DVKVTQSSRYLVKRTGEKVFLECVQDMDHENMFWYRQDPGLGLRLIYFSYDVKMKEKGDIPEGYSVSREKKERFSLILESASTNQTSMYLCASSSLREQYFGPGTRLTVT.

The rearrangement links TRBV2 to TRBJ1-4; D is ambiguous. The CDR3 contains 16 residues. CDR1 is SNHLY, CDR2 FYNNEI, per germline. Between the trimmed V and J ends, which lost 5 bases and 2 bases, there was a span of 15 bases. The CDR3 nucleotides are TGTGCCAGCAGTCCGTCCCGACACCCGACTAATGAAAAACTGTTTTTT. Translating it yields CASSPSRHPTNEKLFF. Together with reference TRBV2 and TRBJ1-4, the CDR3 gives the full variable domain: EPEVTQTPSHQVTQMGQEVILRCVPISNHLYFYWYRQILGQKVEFLVSFYNNEISEKSEIFDDQFSVERPDGSNFTLKIRSTKLEDSAMYFCASSPSRHPTNEKLFFGSGTQLSVL.

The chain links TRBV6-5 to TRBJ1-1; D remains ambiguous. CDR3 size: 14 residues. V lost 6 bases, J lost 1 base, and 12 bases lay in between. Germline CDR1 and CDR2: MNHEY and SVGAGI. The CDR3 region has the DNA TGTGCCAGCAGCCCCAGTCTTGGGAACACTGAAGCTTTCTTT. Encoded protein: CASSPSLGNTEAFF.

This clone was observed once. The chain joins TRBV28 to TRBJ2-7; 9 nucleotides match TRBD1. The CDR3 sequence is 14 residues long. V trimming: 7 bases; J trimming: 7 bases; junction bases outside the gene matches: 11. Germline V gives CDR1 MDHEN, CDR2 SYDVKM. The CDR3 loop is CASNRDRAPGEQYF. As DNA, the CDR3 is TGTGCCAGCAACCGGGACAGGGCCCCAGGGGAGCAGTACTTC.

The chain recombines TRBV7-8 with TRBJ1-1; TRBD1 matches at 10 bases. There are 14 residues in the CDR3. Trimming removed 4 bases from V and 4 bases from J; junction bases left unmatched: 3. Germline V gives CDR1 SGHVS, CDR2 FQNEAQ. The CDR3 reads CASSWDRGGTEAFF. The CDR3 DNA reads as TGTGCCAGCAGCTGGGACAGGGGTGGCACTGAAGCTTTCTTT.

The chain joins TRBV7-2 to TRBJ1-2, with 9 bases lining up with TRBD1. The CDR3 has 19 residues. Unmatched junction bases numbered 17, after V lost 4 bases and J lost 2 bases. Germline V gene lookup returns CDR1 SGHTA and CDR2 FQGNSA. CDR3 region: CASSSPIRVRDRENYGYTF. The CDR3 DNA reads TGTGCCAGCAGCTCCCCGATACGCGTTCGGGACAGGGAGAACTATGGCTACACCTTC. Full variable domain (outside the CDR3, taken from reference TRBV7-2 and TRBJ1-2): GAGVSQSPSNKVTEKGKDVELRCDPISGHTALYWYRQSLGQGLEFLIYFQGNSAPDKSGLPSDRFSAERTGGSVSTLTIQRTQQEDSAVYLCASSSPIRVRDRENYGYTFGSGTRLTVV.

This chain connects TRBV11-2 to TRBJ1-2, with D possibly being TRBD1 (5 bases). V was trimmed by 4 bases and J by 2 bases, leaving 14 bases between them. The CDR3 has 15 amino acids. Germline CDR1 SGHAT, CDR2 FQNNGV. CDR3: CASSSRGGWNYGYTF. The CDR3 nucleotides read TGTGCCAGCAGCTCTCGGGGGGGGTGGAACTATGGCTACACCTTC.

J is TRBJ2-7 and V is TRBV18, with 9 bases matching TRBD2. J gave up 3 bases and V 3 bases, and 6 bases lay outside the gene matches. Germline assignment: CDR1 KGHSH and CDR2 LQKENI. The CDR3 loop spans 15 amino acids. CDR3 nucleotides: TGTGCCAGCTCACCCTTAGCGGGAGCAGTCTACGAGCAGTACTTC. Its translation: CASSPLAGAVYEQYF.

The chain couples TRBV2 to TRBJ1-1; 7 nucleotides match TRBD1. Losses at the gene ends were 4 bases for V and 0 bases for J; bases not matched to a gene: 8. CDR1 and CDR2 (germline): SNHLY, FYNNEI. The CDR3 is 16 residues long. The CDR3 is CASSGDSETLNTEAFF. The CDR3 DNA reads TGTGCCAGCAGTGGGGACAGCGAGACTCTGAACACTGAAGCTTTCTTT.

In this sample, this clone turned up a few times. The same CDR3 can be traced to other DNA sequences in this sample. The CDR3 spells CASSSNSYEQYF. The CDR3 DNA reads TGCGCCAGCAGCTCCAACTCCTACGAGCAGTACTTC. V gene TRBV5-1 combines with J gene TRBJ2-7; no clear D gene. V was trimmed by 3 bases and J by 0 bases, leaving 4 bases between them. Germline assignment: CDR1 SGHRS and CDR2 YFSETQ. The CDR3 sequence is 12 residues long. The full variable domain, with the rest looked up from reference TRBV5-1 and TRBJ2-7, is KAGVTQTPRYLIKTRGQQVTLSCSPISGHRSVSWYQQTPGQGLQFLFEYFSETQRNKGNFPGRFSGRQFSNSRSEMNVSTLELGDSALYLCASSSNSYEQYFGPGTRLTVT.

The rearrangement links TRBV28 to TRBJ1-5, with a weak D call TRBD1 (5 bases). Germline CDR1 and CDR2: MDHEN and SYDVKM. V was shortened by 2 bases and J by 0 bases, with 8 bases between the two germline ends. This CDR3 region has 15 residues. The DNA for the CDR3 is TGTGCCAGCAGTTTACGACAGTCTAGCAATCAGCCCCAGCATTTT. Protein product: CASSLRQSSNQPQHF.

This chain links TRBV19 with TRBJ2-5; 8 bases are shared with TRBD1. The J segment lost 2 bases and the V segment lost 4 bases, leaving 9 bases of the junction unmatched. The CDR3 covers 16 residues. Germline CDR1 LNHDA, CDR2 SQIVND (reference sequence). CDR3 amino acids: CASSTRRQGFQETQYF. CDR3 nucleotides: TGTGCCAGTAGTACCCGTAGACAGGGGTTTCAAGAGACCCAGTACTTC.

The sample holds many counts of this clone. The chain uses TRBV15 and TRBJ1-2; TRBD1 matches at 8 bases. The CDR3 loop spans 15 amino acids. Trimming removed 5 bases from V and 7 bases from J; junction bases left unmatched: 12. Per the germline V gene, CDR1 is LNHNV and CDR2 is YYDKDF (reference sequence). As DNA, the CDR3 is TGTGCCACCAGCGCTCGCGACAGGGGAAGTGCTGGCTACACCTTC. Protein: CATSARDRGSAGYTF. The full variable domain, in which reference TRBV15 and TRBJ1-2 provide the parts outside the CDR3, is DAMVIQNPRYQVTQFGKPVTLSCSQTLNHNVMYWYQQKSSQAPKLLFHYYDKDFNNEADTPDNFQSRRPNTSFCFLDIRSPGLGDTAMYLCATSARDRGSAGYTFGSGTRLTVV.

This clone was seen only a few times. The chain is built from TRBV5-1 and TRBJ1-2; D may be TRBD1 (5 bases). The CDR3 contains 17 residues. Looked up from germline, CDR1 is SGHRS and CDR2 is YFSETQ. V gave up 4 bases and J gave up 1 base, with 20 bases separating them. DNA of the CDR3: TGCGCCAGCAGCCCCACCGCGGGGCAGCGCGTTAACTATGGCTACACCTTC. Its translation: CASSPTAGQRVNYGYTF.

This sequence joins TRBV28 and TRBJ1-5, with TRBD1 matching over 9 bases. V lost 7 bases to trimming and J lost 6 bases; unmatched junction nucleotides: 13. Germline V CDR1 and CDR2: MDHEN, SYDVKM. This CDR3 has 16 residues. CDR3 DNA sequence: TGTGCCAGCAACCGGGACAGGGTCTCTCTAGGTCAGCCCCAGCATTTT. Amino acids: CASNRDRVSLGQPQHF.

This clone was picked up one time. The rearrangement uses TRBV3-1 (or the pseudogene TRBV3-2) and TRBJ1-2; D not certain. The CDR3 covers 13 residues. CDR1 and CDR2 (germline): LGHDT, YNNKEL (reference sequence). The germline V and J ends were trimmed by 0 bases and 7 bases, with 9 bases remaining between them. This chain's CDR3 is CASSQDETPGYTF. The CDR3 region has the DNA TGTGCCAGCAGCCAAGATGAGACACCTGGCTACACCTTC.

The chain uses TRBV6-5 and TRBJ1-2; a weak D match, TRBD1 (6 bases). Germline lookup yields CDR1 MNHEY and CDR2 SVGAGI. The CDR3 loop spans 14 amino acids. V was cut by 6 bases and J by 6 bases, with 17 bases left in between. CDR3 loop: CASRLRLGGDGYTF. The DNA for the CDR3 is TGTGCCAGCAGGTTAAGATTAGGGGGGGATGGCTACACCTTC.

The CDR3, as DNA: TGTGCCAGCAGCTTTCCCCCCCGCGCGGGGGCCAACGTCCTGACTTTC. Protein sequence: CASSFPPRAGANVLTF. This chain connects TRBV5-6 to TRBJ2-6; D uncertain. The length of the CDR3 is 16 residues. V was trimmed by 2 bases and J by 4 bases, leaving 13 bases between them. The germline V gene has CDR1 SGHDT and CDR2 YYEEEE.

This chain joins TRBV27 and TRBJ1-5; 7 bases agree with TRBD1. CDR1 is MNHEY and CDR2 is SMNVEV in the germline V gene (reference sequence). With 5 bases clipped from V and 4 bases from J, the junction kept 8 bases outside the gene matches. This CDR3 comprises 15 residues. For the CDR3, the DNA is TGTGCCAGCAGTCCCCGACAGGGACGGAATCAGCCCCAGCATTTT. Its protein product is CASSPRQGRNQPQHF.

CDR3 DNA sequence: TGTGCTAGTGGTTTGACGGGAGGGCACAACGAGCAGTACTTC. Amino acids: CASGLTGGHNEQYF. The chain uses TRBV12-5 and TRBJ2-7; 8 positions agree with TRBD2. Per the germline V gene, CDR1 is LGHNT and CDR2 is FRNRAP. J lost 5 bases, V lost 2 bases, and 5 bases had no gene match. The CDR3 loop spans 14 amino acids.

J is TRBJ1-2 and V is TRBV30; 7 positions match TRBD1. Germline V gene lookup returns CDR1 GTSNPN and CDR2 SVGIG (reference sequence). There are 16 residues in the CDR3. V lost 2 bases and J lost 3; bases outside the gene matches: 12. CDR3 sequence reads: CAWSRTGSPNYYGYTF. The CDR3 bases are TGTGCCTGGAGTAGGACAGGTAGTCCCAATTACTATGGCTACACCTTC.

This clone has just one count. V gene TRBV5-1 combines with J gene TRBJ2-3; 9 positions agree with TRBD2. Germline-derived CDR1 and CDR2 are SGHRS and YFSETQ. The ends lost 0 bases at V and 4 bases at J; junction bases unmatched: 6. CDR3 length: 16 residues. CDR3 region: CASSLEAGGHADTQYF. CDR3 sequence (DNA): TGCGCCAGCAGCTTGGAGGCGGGAGGGCACGCAGATACGCAGTATTTT. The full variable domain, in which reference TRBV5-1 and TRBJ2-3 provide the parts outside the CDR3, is KAGVTQTPRYLIKTRGQQVTLSCSPISGHRSVSWYQQTPGQGLQFLFEYFSETQRNKGNFPGRFSGRQFSNSRSEMNVSTLELGDSALYLCASSLEAGGHADTQYFGPGTRLTVL.